A selection of T cell receptor beta chains follows, all from one sample in a study of T cell responses to AZD1222 COVID-19 vaccine. TCRdb's table, derived via immunoSEQ multiplex PCR, lists solely in-frame clones and lacks some. Here the sample spans about 180,000 clones, just over 85% being singletons. Sequenced here: peripheral blood, sampled on day 0 of AZD1222 vaccination. The receptor set was obtained from an adult in good health. CDR3s leave out the opening cysteine and the closing phenylalanine or tryptophan.

TRBV5-1	TRBJ1-1	ASSFEGSGLNTEAF
TRBV19	TRBJ2-1	ASVSGTAYNEQF
TRBV5-4	TRBJ2-3	ASSLTGGFAPDTQY
TRBV5-5	TRBJ1-5	ASSPPDDRSPQH
TRBV19	TRBJ1-1	ASSIRTRQNTEAF
TRBV14	TRBJ1-1	ASSPLGVGTEAF
TRBV4-1	TRBJ2-7	ASSPFVGYEQY
TRBV6-1	TRBJ2-7	ASSEEAGVDEQY
TRBV19	TRBJ2-2	ASRHLGLGKGRNTGELF
TRBV5-6	TRBJ2-1	ASSLATDRALYNEQF
TRBV5-1	TRBJ1-1	ASSLASGDTEAF